These T cell receptor beta chains were read from a single sample in a study of T cells in narcolepsy. TCRdb's copy holds only in-frame clones and misses some; the assay was immunoSEQ multiplex PCR. Of tens of thousands of clones listed, approximately 89% are singletons. The sample comprised memory (CD45RA-) CD4+ T cells from blood. These receptor sequences come from a human donor in good health. Each CDR3 is given without its conserved first and last residue. The D gene is left open where the match is weak.

>TRBV27|TRBD2
ASSRSGRGADTQY
>TRBV19|.
ASSIIKLVSYNEQF
>TRBV18|TRBD1
ASSLKQGTGELF
>TRBV27|.
ASSLQGISNEKLF
>TRBV5-1|.
ASSTPGGHEQY
>TRBV7-8|TRBD1
ASSSRTGNSYEQY
>TRBV9|.
ASSVGQGVEGYT
>TRBV6-1|.
ASSERESEQY
>TRBV19|TRBD2
ASRGLAGKKIDNEQF
>TRBV11-2|.
ASSPRSNTEAF
>TRBV10-3|TRBD1
AISGGQMTNYGYT
>TRBV19|TRBD1
ATTTGVSTDTQY
>TRBV29-1|TRBD2
SVDGLAGETQY
>TRBV19|TRBD1
ASTARDRRHEQY
>TRBV7-2|.
ASSLGVPGNTIY
>TRBV6-6|.
ASSSQGYEQY
>TRBV11-2|.
ASSLETGSPLH
>TRBV19|TRBD1
ASRVDRGSNQPQH
>TRBV19|TRBD2
ASSGRTSAGSSTDTQY
>TRBV6-1|TRBD1
ASQLRTGVGNTIY
>TRBV2|.
ASTNALQGQGGNTIY
>TRBV6-6|TRBD1
ASSDMTGSNEKLF
>TRBV28|.
ASSFRARSNQETQY
>TRBV7-6|TRBD2
ASSPTSGGYNEQF
>TRBV15|.
ATTQHLDGADTQY
>TRBV19|.
ASSTTQGTGELF
>TRBV5-5|TRBD2
ASSLVIGLGYEQY
>TRBV5-5|TRBD1
ASSFSGQGFTDTQY
>TRBV19|.
ASSHRVLDEKLF
>TRBV7-9|TRBD2
ASSPQSAGGGNEQF
>TRBV5-3|.
ARSPQFYTSLEQY
>TRBV4-2|.
ASSQEQRVEETQY
>TRBV7-9|TRBD1
ASSLDKGQLNEKLF
>TRBV27|.
ASSPRRQLHGYT
>TRBV7-9|TRBD2
ASSLAPSLAGTYEQY
>TRBV5-1|TRBD2
ASSLGLAGYTGELF
>TRBV6-1|.
ASKYRGSGNQPQH
>TRBV7-8|.
ASSRTGKGNTIY
>TRBV6-6|.
ASSYNTQGEQY
>TRBV7-2|.
ASNRHRDQPQH
>TRBV11-3|.
ASSVRATNTGELF
>TRBV29-1|.
SVESSGVMGEQF
>TRBV28|TRBD2
ASSPGSGRVHNEQF
>TRBV28|TRBD2
ATSRGTTDTQY
>TRBV11-2|.
ASSPIRLAGELF
>TRBV25-1|.
ASSGDAHNEQF
>TRBV27|.
ASSSATGDEQF
>TRBV9|.
ASSVAEAVDYGYT
>TRBV29-1|.
SVRTDILGYT
>TRBV11-1|.
ASSLGQIYEQY
>TRBV4-3|TRBD1
ASSQDRGWGPTGLRMNTEAF
>TRBV5-8|.
ASRSRALDQPQH
>TRBV7-2|.
ASSSKTRIRETQY
>TRBV7-2|.
ASRPRGTNEKLF
>TRBV6-5|.
ASSGGDYGYT